This T cell receptor beta chain derives from a study of blood T cell repertoires in COVID-19 (dated by TCRdb to about 2020). Study-wide context: The collaborator samples originated in the United States, Italy and Spain and spanned the acute and convalescent phases of COVID-19. The material from the prospective study consisted of cDNA or gDNA derived from T cells, B-cell-depleted T cells, or PBMCs. The dataset comprised deeply sampled blood TCRbeta repertoires from subjects exposed to, actively infected with, or recovered from COVID-19. The repertoires were released in a freely available public database meant as a resource for research on the immune response to SARS-CoV-2. The samples were drawn from two sources: the first 160 participants of the ongoing ImmuneRACE study, and fewer than 1,500 subjects contributed by 6 global collaborators. The sample metadata nearly always contained a de-identified subject ID, COVID-19 status, age in years and sex. HLA class I and class II types, where available, came from metadata supplied by the sample provider rather than from assay-based typing. Results the study describes overall, beyond this receptor: The amount of clinical and demographic metadata varied by source and participant and was provided uncurated.

This clone was seen more than once but under ten times. Its recognized antigen is unknown. No much larger clone is present one base from it, and per-base qualities are unavailable. The immunoSEQ Assay, a bias-controlled multiplex PCR, was used to amplify TCRbeta CDR3 regions from genomic DNA. As for the authors' bioinformatics: Nucleated cell counts per sample were estimated from amplification of reference gene primers within the assay. To quantify the absolute abundance of each unique TCRbeta CDR3 rearrangement, sequence reads were collapsed and filtered. Productive Simpson clonality was computed per sample as the square root of Simpson's diversity index over productive rearrangements. TCRdb retrieved this table from immuneACCESS and kept in-frame rearrangements only. Not all clones are present; in checked studies, unresolved V genes account for under half, and no reason is known for the remainder. V and J calls and clone size are given by that table; D and trimming were obtained from the DNA. Counted in this sample were about 50,000 clones; approximately 85% of them appeared once. In total, the top ten clones hold 15% to 18% of the sample.

The CDR3 runs 15 residues from the cysteine to the phenylalanine. The retained sequence is limited to the CDR3, 45 bases, with the frame set at the first base. The germline V gene specifies SGDLS as CDR1 and YYNGEE as CDR2. V is shortened by 0 bases, J by 5 bases, and the region joining them spans 9 bases. The collaborating institutions used their own protocols to collect whole blood in K2EDTA tubes. For TCRbeta analysis, collaborators shipped samples as frozen whole blood, isolated PBMCs, or DNA extracted from either of those sample types. Recombination linked TRBV9 to TRBJ1-6; no D gene call is confident. The sequence came from a human donor in a cohort sampled during active COVID-19. The donor label of this sample is uncertain. The specimen was peripheral blood. The CDR3 region has the sequence CASSVEHRNNSPLHF. The nucleotide sequence is given as TGTGCCAGCAGCGTAGAACACAGAAATAATTCACCCCTCCACTTT.